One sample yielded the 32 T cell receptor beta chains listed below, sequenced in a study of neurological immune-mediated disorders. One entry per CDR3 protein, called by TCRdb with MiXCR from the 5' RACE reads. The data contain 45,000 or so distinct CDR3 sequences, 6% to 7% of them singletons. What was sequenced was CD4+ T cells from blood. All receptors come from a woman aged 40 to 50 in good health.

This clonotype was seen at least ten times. The CDR3 DNA is TGCGCCAGCAGCTTGGACGGTGGAAACACCATATATTTT. Translation: CASSLDGGNTIYF. This chain joins TRBV5-1 and TRBJ1-3; D remains ambiguous. The CDR3 extends over 13 amino acids. Germline V CDR1 and CDR2: SGHRS, YFSETQ. Trimming left V 0 bases short and J 3 bases short, with 4 bases between.

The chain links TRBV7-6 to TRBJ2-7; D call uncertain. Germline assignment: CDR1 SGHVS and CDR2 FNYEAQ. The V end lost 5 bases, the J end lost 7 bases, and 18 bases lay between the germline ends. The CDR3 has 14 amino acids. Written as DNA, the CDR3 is TGTGCCAGCAGCCCCCAGACCACCTCCAGGGAGCAGTACTTC. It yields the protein CASSPQTTSREQYF.

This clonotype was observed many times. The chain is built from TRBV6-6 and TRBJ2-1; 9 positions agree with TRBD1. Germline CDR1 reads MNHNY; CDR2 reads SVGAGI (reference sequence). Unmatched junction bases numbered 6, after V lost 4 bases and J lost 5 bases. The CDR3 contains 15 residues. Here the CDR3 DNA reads TGTGCCAGCAGTTTTCCGGGACAGGGCGACAATGAGCAGTTCTTC. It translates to CASSFPGQGDNEQFF.

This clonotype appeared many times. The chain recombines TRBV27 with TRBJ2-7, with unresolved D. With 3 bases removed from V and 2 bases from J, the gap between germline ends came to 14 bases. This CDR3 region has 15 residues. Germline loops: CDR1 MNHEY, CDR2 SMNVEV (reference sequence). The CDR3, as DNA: TGTGCCAGCAGTTTTTATCCGGTTGAAGCCTACGAGCAGTACTTC. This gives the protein CASSFYPVEAYEQYF.

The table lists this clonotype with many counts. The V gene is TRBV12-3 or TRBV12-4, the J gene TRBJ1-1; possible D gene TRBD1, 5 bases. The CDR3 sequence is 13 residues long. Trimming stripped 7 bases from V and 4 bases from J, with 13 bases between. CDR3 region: CASMPREGTEAFF. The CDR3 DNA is TGTGCCAGCATGCCCAGGGAGGGCACTGAAGCTTTCTTT.

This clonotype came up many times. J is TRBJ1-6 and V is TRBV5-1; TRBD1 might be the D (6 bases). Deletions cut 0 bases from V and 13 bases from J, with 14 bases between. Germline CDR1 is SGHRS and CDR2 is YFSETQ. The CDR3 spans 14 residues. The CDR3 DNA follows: TGCGCCAGCAGCTTGGGACAGGAGGGTTTGCCCCTCCACTTT. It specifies CASSLGQEGLPLHF.

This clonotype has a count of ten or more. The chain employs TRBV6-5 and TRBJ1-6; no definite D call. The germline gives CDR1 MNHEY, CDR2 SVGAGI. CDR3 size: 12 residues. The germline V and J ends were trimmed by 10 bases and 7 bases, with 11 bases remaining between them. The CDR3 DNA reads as TGTGCCACTCGACGGAAAAATTCACCCCTCCACTTT. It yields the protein CATRRKNSPLHF.

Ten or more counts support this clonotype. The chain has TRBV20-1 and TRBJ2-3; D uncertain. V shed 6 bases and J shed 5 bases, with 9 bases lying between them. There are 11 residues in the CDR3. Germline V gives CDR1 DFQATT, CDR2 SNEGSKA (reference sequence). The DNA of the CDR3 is TGCAGTGCCTCAGAGGAAGATACGCAGTATTTT. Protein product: CSASEEDTQYF.

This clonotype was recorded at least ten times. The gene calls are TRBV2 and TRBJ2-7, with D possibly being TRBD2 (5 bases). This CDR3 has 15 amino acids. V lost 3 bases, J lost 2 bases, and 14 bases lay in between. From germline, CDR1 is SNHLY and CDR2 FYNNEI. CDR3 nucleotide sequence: TGTGCCAGCAGTGAGAGGTTTGAGGGAACCTACGAGCAGTACTTC. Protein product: CASSERFEGTYEQYF.

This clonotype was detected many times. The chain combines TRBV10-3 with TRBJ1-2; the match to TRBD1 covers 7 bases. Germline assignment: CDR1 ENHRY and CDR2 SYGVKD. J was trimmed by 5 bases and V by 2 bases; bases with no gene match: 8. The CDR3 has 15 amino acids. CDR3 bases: TGTGCCATCAGTGAGGGACCCGGGACAGCTTATGGCTACACCTTC. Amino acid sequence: CAISEGPGTAYGYTF.

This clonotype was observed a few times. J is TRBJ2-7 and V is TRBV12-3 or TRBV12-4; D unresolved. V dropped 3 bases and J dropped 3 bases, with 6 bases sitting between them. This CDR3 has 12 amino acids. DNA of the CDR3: TGTGCCAGCAGTTTGGGGATCTACGAGCAGTACTTC. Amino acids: CASSLGIYEQYF.

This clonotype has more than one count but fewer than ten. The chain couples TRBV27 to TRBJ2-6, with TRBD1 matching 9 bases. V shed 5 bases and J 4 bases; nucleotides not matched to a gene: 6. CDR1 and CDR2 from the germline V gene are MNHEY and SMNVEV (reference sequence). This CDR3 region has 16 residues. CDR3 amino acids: CASSRQGVAGANVLTF. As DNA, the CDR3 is TGTGCCAGCAGTCGACAGGGGGTGGCGGGGGCCAACGTCCTGACTTTC.

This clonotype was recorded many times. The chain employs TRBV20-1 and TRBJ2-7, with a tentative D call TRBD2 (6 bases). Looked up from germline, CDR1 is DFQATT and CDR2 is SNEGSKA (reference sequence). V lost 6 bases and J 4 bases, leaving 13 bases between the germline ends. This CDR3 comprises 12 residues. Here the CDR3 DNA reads TGCAGTGCGGCGGAGGGAGCTTACGAGCAGTACTTC. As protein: CSAAEGAYEQYF.

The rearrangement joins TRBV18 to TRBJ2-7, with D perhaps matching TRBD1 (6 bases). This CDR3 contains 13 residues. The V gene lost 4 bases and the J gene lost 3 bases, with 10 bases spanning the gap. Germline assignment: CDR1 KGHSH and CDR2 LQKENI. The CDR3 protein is CASSLRDNYEQYF. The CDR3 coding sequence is TGTGCCAGCTCACTACGGGACAACTACGAGCAGTACTTC.

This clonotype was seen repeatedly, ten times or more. The CDR3 loop reads CASSLVGLAVRNEQFF. Here the CDR3 DNA reads TGTGCCAGCAGCTTGGTCGGACTAGCGGTTAGGAATGAGCAGTTCTTC. V is TRBV5-6 and J is TRBJ2-1; 10 bases fit TRBD2. V shed 0 bases and J 7 bases; nucleotides not matched to a gene: 7. Germline V gene lookup returns CDR1 SGHDT and CDR2 YYEEEE. This CDR3 comprises 16 residues.

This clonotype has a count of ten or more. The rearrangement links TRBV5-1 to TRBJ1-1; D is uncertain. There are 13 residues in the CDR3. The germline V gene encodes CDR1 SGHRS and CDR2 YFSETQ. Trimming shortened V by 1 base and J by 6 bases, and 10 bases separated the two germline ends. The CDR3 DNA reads TGCGCCAGCAGCTTGACAAGCCAAGCTGAAGCTTTCTTT. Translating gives CASSLTSQAEAFF. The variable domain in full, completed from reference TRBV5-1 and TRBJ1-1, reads KAGVTQTPRYLIKTRGQQVTLSCSPISGHRSVSWYQQTPGQGLQFLFEYFSETQRNKGNFPGRFSGRQFSNSRSEMNVSTLELGDSALYLCASSLTSQAEAFFGQGTRLTVV.

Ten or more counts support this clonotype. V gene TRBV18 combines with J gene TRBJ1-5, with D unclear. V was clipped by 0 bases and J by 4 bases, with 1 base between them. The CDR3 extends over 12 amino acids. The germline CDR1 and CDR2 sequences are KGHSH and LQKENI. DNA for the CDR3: TGTGCCAGCTCACCACCGAATCAGCCCCAGCATTTT. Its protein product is CASSPPNQPQHF.

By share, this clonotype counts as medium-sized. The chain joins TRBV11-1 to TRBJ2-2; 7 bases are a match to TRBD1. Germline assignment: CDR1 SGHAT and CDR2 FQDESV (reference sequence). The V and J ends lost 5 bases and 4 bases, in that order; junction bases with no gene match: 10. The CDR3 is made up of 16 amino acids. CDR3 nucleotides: TGTGCCAGCAGCCGTGGACAGGTCCTGATCACCGGGGAGCTGTTTTTT. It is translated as CASSRGQVLITGELFF.

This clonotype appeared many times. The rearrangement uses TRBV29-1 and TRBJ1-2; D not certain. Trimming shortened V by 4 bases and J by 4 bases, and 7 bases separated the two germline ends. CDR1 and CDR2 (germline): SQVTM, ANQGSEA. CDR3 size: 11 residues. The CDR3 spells CSVGEPYGYTF. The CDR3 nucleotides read TGCAGCGTTGGAGAACCCTATGGCTACACCTTC.

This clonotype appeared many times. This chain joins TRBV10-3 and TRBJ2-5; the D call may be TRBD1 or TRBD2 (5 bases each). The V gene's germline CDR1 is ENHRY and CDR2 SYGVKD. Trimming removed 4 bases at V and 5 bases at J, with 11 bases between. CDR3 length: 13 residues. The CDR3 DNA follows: TGTGCCATCAGTGGCAGAGGGGCCGAGACCCAGTACTTC. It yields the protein CAISGRGAETQYF.

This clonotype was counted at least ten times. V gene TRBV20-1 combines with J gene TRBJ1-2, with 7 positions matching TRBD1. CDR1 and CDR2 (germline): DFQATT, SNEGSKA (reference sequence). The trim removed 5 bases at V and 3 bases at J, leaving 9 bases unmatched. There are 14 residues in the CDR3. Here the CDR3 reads CSASPGQWDYGYTF. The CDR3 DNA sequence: TGCAGTGCTTCCCCGGGACAGTGGGACTATGGCTACACCTTC.

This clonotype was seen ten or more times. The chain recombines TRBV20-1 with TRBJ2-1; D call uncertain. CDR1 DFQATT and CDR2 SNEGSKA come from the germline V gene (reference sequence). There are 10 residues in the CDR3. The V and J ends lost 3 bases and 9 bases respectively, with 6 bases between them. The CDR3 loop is CSASSTEQFF. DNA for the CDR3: TGCAGTGCTAGTTCCACTGAGCAGTTCTTC.

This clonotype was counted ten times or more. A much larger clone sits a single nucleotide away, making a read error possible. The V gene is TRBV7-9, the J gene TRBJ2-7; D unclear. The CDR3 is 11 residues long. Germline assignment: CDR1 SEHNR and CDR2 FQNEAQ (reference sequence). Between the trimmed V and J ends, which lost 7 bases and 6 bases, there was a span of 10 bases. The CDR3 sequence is CASNGHSEQYF. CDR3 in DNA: TGTGCCAGCAACGGGCACAGCGAGCAGTACTTC.

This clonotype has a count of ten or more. CDR3 amino acids: CASAAGGYRDTQYF. The CDR3 nucleotides read TGTGCCAGCGCGGCGGGAGGGTATCGTGATACGCAGTATTTT. The chain is built from TRBV6-5 and TRBJ2-3, with TRBD2 identical over 9 bases. The CDR3 is made up of 14 amino acids. The germline CDR1 and CDR2 sequences are MNHEY and SVGAGI. J gave up 6 bases and V 8 bases, and 9 bases lay outside the gene matches.

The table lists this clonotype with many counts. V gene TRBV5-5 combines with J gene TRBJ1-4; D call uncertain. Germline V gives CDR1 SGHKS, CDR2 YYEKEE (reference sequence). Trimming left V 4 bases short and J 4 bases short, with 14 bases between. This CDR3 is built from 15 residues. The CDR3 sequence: CASSLTPTGNEKLFF. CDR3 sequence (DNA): TGTGCCAGCAGCCTCACCCCTACGGGTAATGAAAAACTGTTTTTT.

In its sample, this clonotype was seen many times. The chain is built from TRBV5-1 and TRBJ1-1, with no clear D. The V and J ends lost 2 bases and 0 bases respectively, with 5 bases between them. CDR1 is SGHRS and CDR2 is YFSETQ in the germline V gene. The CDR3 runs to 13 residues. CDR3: CASSFGMNTEAFF. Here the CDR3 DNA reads TGCGCCAGCAGCTTCGGCATGAACACTGAAGCTTTCTTT. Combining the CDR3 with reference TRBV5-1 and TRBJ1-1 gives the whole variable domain KAGVTQTPRYLIKTRGQQVTLSCSPISGHRSVSWYQQTPGQGLQFLFEYFSETQRNKGNFPGRFSGRQFSNSRSEMNVSTLELGDSALYLCASSFGMNTEAFFGQGTRLTVV.

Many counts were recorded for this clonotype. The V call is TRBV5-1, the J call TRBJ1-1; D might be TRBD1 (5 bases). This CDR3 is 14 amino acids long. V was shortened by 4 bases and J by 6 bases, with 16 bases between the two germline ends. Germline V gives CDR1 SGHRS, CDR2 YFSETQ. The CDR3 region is CASSPPRQSPEAFF. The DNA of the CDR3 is TGCGCCAGCAGCCCTCCCCGACAGAGCCCTGAAGCTTTCTTT.

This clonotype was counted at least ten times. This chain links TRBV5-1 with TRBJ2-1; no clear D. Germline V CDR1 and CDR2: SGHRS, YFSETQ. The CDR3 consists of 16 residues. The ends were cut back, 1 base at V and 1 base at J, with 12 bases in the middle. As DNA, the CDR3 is TGCGCCAGCAGCTTGTATGGGCTTAGGTCCTACAATGAGCAGTTCTTC. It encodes CASSLYGLRSYNEQFF.

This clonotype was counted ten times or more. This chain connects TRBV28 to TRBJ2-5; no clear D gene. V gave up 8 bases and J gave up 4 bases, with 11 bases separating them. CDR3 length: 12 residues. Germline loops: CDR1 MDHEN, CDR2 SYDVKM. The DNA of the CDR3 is TGTGCCAGCCGGACCGTAAGAGAGACCCAGTACTTC. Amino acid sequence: CASRTVRETQYF.

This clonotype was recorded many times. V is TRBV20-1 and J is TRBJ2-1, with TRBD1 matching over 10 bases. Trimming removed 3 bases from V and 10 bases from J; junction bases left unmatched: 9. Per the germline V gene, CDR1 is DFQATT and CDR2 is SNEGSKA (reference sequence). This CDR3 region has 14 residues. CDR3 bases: TGCAGTGCTAGTCCCGGGACAGGGGCACGCGAGCAGTTCTTC. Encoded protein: CSASPGTGAREQFF.

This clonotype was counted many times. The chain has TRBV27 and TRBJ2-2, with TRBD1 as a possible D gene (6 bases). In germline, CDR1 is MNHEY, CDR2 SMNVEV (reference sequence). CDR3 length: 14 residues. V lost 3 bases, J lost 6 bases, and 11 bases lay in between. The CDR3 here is CASSFQGLAGELFF. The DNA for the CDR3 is TGTGCCAGCAGTTTTCAGGGGCTGGCCGGGGAGCTGTTTTTT.

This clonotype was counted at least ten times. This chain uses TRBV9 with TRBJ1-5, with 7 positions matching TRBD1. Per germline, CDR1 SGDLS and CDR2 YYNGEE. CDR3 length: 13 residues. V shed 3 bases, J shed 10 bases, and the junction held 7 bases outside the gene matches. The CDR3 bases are TGTGCCAGCAGCGCAGCACAGGGGAGACCCCAGCATTTT. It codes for CASSAAQGRPQHF. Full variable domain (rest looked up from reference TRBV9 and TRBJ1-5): DSGVTQTPKHLITATGQRVTLRCSPRSGDLSVYWYQQSLDQGLQFLIQYYNGEERAKGNILERFSAQQFPDLHSELNLSSLELGDSALYFCASSAAQGRPQHFGDGTRLSIL.